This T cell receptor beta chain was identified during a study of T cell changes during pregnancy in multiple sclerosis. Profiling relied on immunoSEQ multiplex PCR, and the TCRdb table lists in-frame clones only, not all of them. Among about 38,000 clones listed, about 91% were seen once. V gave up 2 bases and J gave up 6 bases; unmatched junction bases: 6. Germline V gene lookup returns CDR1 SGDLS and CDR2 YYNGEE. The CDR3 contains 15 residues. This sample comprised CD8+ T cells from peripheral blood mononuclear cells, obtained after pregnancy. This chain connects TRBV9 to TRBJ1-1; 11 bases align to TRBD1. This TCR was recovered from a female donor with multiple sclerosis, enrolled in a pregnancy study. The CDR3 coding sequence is TGTGCCAGCAGCGTCTCGGGGACAGGGGGGTCTGAAGCTTTCTTT. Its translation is CASSVSGTGGSEAFF.